The source of this T cell receptor (beta chain) is a study of blood T cell repertoires in COVID-19. Turning to the study itself: Acute-phase and convalescent COVID-19 samples originated in the United States, Italy and Spain. The analysed material was cDNA or gDNA that came from T cells, B-cell-depleted T cells, or PBMCs.

In the original analysis: Reference gene primer amplification in the assay estimated nucleated cell counts. Sequencing was performed with immunoSEQ multiplex PCR; in TCRdb, only in-frame clones are kept and a portion is missing. That table gives V, J and clone size, and the DNA gave D and trimming. Of approximately 240,000 clones listed, about 85% are singletons. Germline CDR1 LNHDA, CDR2 SQIVND (reference sequence). Trimming stripped 1 base from V and 3 bases from J, with 3 bases between. The CDR3 runs 12 residues. The V and J genes are TRBV19 and TRBJ1-2; D not resolved. The sequence came from a woman younger than 35 who had recovered from COVID-19. The sequenced material came from peripheral blood. The CDR3 region has the DNA TGTGCCAGTAGTATAGCGTACTATGGCTACACCTTC. This codes for CASSIAYYGYTF.